This TCR beta chain was captured by sequencing in a study of long-term antiretroviral therapy in people with HIV. Researchers ran immunoSEQ v3.0 at survey level. What sequencing targeted per sample was about 40,000-55,000 T-cell genomes. The assay was immunoSEQ multiplex PCR, and TCRdb's table has in-frame clones only and misses some. This sample yields about 19,000 clones, of which roughly 87% are seen a single time; over 4% belongs to the top ten. Study-wide results and caveats: Blood specimens, gathered between about 2003 and 2018, were possibly obtained under older ART regimens. When set beside controls, HIV repertoires had CDR3 length ranges that were narrower. Despite increasing after ART, diversity remained lower than that of transplant donor controls.

For this clone: Its antigen remains unknown.

This specimen was unsorted PBMCs, taken 2.1 years after starting antiretroviral therapy. This sequence was found in a man aged 18 to 35 with HIV.

Here the CDR3 DNA reads TGTGCCAGCGACGGGGGGTACGAGCAGTACTTC. Translated, it gives CASDGGYEQYF. The genes are TRBV5-6 and TRBJ2-7, with 7 bases fitting TRBD2. From germline, CDR1 is SGHDT and CDR2 YYEEEE. The CDR3 has 11 amino acids. With 7 bases clipped from V and 4 bases from J, the junction kept 2 bases outside the gene matches.